This T cell receptor beta chain was documented in a study of T-cell reconstitution after alpha-beta-depleted transplantation in children. This CDR3 has 12 amino acids. V dropped 8 bases and J dropped 6; count of bases not matched to a gene: 6. Germline assignment: CDR1 MNHEY and CDR2 SVGAGI. Researchers prepared the TCRbeta library using unique molecular identifiers, the study reports. From the PCR reads, TCRdb called clonotypes with MiXCR, one entry per CDR3 protein. The sample carries almost 400,000 distinct CDR3 sequences, 20% recorded once. The rearrangement links TRBV6-5 to TRBJ2-7, with 8 bases identical to TRBD2. This material consisted of PBMCs from the stem cell graft donor, taken from the stem cell graft. The source is a human donor who donated a stem cell graft to a child with acute myeloid leukemia. CDR3 residues: CASVAGGGEQYF. CDR3 bases: TGTGCCAGCGTTGCGGGAGGAGGCGAGCAGTACTTC.